This passage covers 23 T cell receptor beta chains from one sample sequenced in a study of radiotherapy plus CTLA-4 blockade in lung cancer. Profiling relied on immunoSEQ multiplex PCR, and the TCRdb table lists in-frame clones only, not all of them. The sample lists 43,000 or so clones; around 72% were seen once. Here the sequenced sample was peripheral blood, taken from a patient treated with radiotherapy plus ipilimumab. The receptors stem from a human donor with non-small cell lung cancer who had a complete response to radiotherapy plus ipilimumab.

V usage is TRBV18 and J usage is TRBJ1-1, with 7 bases lining up with TRBD1. CDR1 KGHSH and CDR2 LQKENI come from the germline V gene. The V gene end was trimmed by 1 base and the J gene end by 2 bases; junction bases not matched to a gene: 4. The CDR3 totals 15 residues. In DNA form, the CDR3 reads TGTGCCAGCTCACCACTGGGGACAGACAACACTGAAGCTTTCTTT. The encoded protein is CASSPLGTDNTEAFF.

The chain links TRBV5-6 to TRBJ2-3, with 14 bases identical to TRBD2. Trimming took 4 bases from V and 4 from J; bases not matched to a gene: 11. Germline lookup yields CDR1 SGHDT and CDR2 YYEEEE. The CDR3 length is 18 residues. The CDR3 here is CASSIPGLAGVGADTQYF. CDR3 bases: TGTGCCAGCAGCATCCCGGGACTAGCGGGAGTAGGGGCAGATACGCAGTATTTT.

In this sample, this clone turned up a few times. This chain joins TRBV5-5 and TRBJ1-6; tentatively, D is TRBD1 (5 bases). Trimming removed 5 bases from V and 10 bases from J, with 16 bases in between. From germline, CDR1 is SGHKS and CDR2 YYEKEE (reference sequence). The CDR3 is made up of 14 amino acids. The CDR3 loop reads CASRAGTVNSPLHF. DNA of the CDR3: TGTGCCAGCAGGGCGGGGACGGTCAACTCACCCCTCCACTTT.

The chain links TRBV5-4 to TRBJ2-3, with TRBD2 matching 8 bases. With 6 bases clipped from V and 1 base from J, the junction kept 7 bases outside the gene matches. This CDR3 is built from 15 residues. Germline V lookup: CDR1 SGHNT, CDR2 YYREEE (reference sequence). In DNA form, the CDR3 reads TGTGCCAGCACTCCGAATAGCGGGGGCACAGATACGCAGTATTTT. Protein product: CASTPNSGGTDTQYF.

This clone was picked up a small number of times. The gene calls are TRBV7-9 and TRBJ1-1; no clear D gene. The V gene lost 8 bases and the J gene lost 4 bases, with 11 bases spanning the gap. The CDR3 runs to 12 residues. CDR1 SEHNR and CDR2 FQNEAQ come from the germline V gene (reference sequence). The CDR3 coding sequence is TGTGCCAGCGGCAGGTGGCTCACTGAAGCTTTCTTT. This encodes CASGRWLTEAFF.

This chain uses TRBV6-5 with TRBJ1-2; D remains ambiguous. CDR3 length: 11 residues. Germline assignment: CDR1 MNHEY and CDR2 SVGAGI. V was pared by 6 bases and J by 6 bases, with 8 bases between. CDR3 DNA sequence: TGTGCCAGCAGATCCGGGGATGGCTACACCTTC. This translates into CASRSGDGYTF.

This clone was observed a few times. The DNA for the CDR3 is TGTGCCAGTAAGACAGGGAATAGCAATCAGCCCCAGCATTTT. It translates to CASKTGNSNQPQHF. The V gene is TRBV2, the J gene TRBJ1-5; 7 bases align to TRBD1. Germline V gene lookup returns CDR1 SNHLY and CDR2 FYNNEI. Losses at the gene ends were 9 bases for V and 0 bases for J; bases not matched to a gene: 5. This CDR3 spans 14 amino acids.

The chain links TRBV18 to TRBJ2-5; tentative D call: TRBD2 (6 bases). CDR3 length equals 14 residues. Trimming removed 1 base from V and 4 bases from J, with 10 bases in between. Germline V gene lookup returns CDR1 KGHSH and CDR2 LQKENI. CDR3 coding DNA: TGTGCCAGCTCACCACGGGGGGTCCCAGAGACCCAGTACTTC. Its protein product is CASSPRGVPETQYF. The whole variable domain, remainder taken from reference TRBV18 and TRBJ2-5, is NAGVMQNPRHLVRRRGQEARLRCSPMKGHSHVYWYRQLPEEGLKFMVYLQKENIIDESGMPKERFSAEFPKEGPSILRIQQVVRGDSAAYFCASSPRGVPETQYFGPGTRLLVL.

This clone was found a few times. The V call is TRBV6-1, the J call TRBJ1-5; D ambiguous. This CDR3 has 14 amino acids. V lost 5 bases and J 0 bases, leaving 8 bases between the germline ends. CDR1 and CDR2 (germline): MNHNS, SASEGT. As DNA, the CDR3 is TGTGCCAGCAGTTTGCGGGATAGCAATCAGCCCCAGCATTTT. This translates into CASSLRDSNQPQHF.

In DNA, the CDR3 is TGTGCCAGCAGTTACCGCGGCGGGGGTCGTAATTCACCCCTCCACTTT. It yields the protein CASSYRGGGRNSPLHF. This sequence joins TRBV6-5 and TRBJ1-6; D perhaps matches TRBD1 (5 bases). The CDR3 consists of 16 residues. With 2 bases removed from V and 6 bases from J, the gap between germline ends came to 14 bases. Germline CDR1 MNHEY, CDR2 SVGAGI.

The CDR3 protein is CASSRGTSGGEQFF. For the CDR3, the DNA is TGTGCCAGCAGTCGAGGGACTAGCGGGGGAGAGCAGTTCTTC. The genes are TRBV6-5 and TRBJ2-1, with 14 nucleotides matching TRBD2. Germline trimming cut 5 bases from V and 10 bases from J; bases unmatched to any gene: 4. In germline, CDR1 is MNHEY, CDR2 SVGAGI. The CDR3 runs to 14 residues.

The V and J genes are TRBV5-1 and TRBJ2-7; TRBD1 matches at 8 bases. This CDR3 spans 14 amino acids. J gave up 4 bases and V 4 bases, and 7 bases lay outside the gene matches. CDR1 and CDR2 (germline): SGHRS, YFSETQ. CDR3 sequence reads: CASSGQGGEYEQYF. The CDR3 bases are TGCGCCAGCAGCGGACAGGGCGGGGAGTACGAGCAGTACTTC.

The V gene is TRBV2, the J gene TRBJ2-7, with a possible D match to TRBD1 (5 bases). CDR3 length equals 14 residues. Germline values: CDR1 SNHLY, CDR2 FYNNEI. V lost 6 bases, J lost 0 bases, and 12 bases lay in between. The CDR3 coding sequence is TGTGCCAGCAGGAATGGGCAGGGCTCCTACGAGCAGTACTTC. Protein: CASRNGQGSYEQYF.

The chain uses TRBV5-4 and TRBJ2-2; tentatively, D is TRBD1 (6 bases). This CDR3 is built from 15 residues. CDR1 SGHNT and CDR2 YYREEE come from the germline V gene (reference sequence). The V and J ends lost 2 bases and 2 bases respectively, with 10 bases between them. CDR3 residues: CASSFGGRNTGELFF. The CDR3 DNA follows: TGTGCCAGCAGCTTTGGGGGCAGAAACACCGGGGAGCTGTTTTTT.

This clone was seen just once. The V call is TRBV19, the J call TRBJ2-6; 8 bases fit TRBD1. V lost 5 bases and J lost 2; bases outside the gene matches: 11. In germline, CDR1 is LNHDA, CDR2 SQIVND (reference sequence). The CDR3 length is 18 residues. The CDR3 reads CASSLLQGVTAGANVLTF. Written as DNA, the CDR3 is TGTGCCAGTAGTCTCCTACAGGGGGTAACAGCTGGGGCCAACGTCCTGACTTTC.

This sequence joins TRBV5-6 and TRBJ2-2; 10 nucleotides match TRBD2. The germline V gene encodes CDR1 SGHDT and CDR2 YYEEEE. The CDR3 is 15 amino acids. V shed 5 bases and J 4 bases; nucleotides not matched to a gene: 5. CDR3 DNA: TGTGCCAGCAGTTCACTAGCGGGGCCCACCGGGGAGCTGTTTTTT. Translating gives CASSSLAGPTGELFF.

The chain uses TRBV7-2 and TRBJ1-2; tentatively, D is TRBD1 (5 bases). CDR1 SGHTA and CDR2 FQGNSA come from the germline V gene. CDR3 length: 15 residues. V was shortened by 6 bases and J by 4 bases, with 18 bases between the two germline ends. Here the CDR3 reads CASRLGAQGGYGYTF. The DNA for the CDR3 is TGTGCCAGCAGGCTAGGGGCTCAGGGTGGCTATGGCTACACCTTC.

The gene calls are TRBV5-1 and TRBJ2-5; 9 nucleotides match TRBD1. J gave up 2 bases and V 7 bases, and 9 bases lay outside the gene matches. The CDR3 loop spans 15 amino acids. Germline CDR1 and CDR2: SGHRS and YFSETQ. The CDR3 loop is CASVPGTGPQETQYF. CDR3 bases: TGCGCCAGCGTCCCCGGGACAGGGCCTCAAGAGACCCAGTACTTC.

The chain has TRBV30 and TRBJ2-7, with 8 bases that match TRBD2. The V and J ends lost 8 bases and 0 bases, in that order; junction bases with no gene match: 12. Germline CDR1 and CDR2: GTSNPN and SVGIG (reference sequence). The CDR3 length is 15 residues. CDR3 sequence: CALKVPGGYSYEQYF. The CDR3 bases are TGTGCCCTTAAGGTTCCGGGGGGGTACTCCTACGAGCAGTACTTC.

The chain has TRBV4-3 and TRBJ2-3, with D possibly TRBD1 on 6 matching bases. CDR1 is LGHNA, CDR2 YSLEER, per germline. The CDR3 runs to 19 residues. V was clipped by 4 bases and J by 4 bases, with 27 bases between them. The CDR3 sequence is CASSRQAWGHGGRPDTQYF. CDR3 nucleotide sequence: TGCGCCAGCAGCCGACAGGCCTGGGGTCATGGGGGCCGACCAGATACGCAGTATTTT.

The chain couples TRBV5-1 to TRBJ2-7; tentatively, D is TRBD2 (6 bases). Looked up from germline, CDR1 is SGHRS and CDR2 is YFSETQ. The CDR3 loop spans 15 amino acids. V gave up 1 base and J gave up 2 bases, with 13 bases separating them. The CDR3 region is CASSLLRGPPYEQYF. The CDR3 DNA is TGCGCCAGCAGCTTGTTGCGGGGCCCCCCCTACGAGCAGTACTTC.

The chain recombines TRBV28 with TRBJ1-1, with 10 bases matching TRBD1. CDR3 length equals 16 residues. The germline V gene has CDR1 MDHEN and CDR2 SYDVKM. Trimming took 6 bases from V and 0 from J; bases not matched to a gene: 7. The CDR3: CASRGPGTGVNTEAFF. The CDR3 nucleotides read TGTGCCAGCAGGGGTCCCGGGACAGGGGTGAACACTGAAGCTTTCTTT.

The CDR3: CASSPSLAGAYGYTF. DNA for the CDR3: TGTGCCAGTAGTCCCTCCTTAGCAGGGGCCTATGGCTACACCTTC. The chain links TRBV19 to TRBJ1-2; maybe TRBD1 (6 bases). The V gene lost 5 bases and the J gene lost 4 bases, with 17 bases spanning the gap. Germline values: CDR1 LNHDA, CDR2 SQIVND (reference sequence). There are 15 residues in the CDR3.